This T cell receptor beta chain was retrieved from a study of blood T cells in healthy people across ages. Study-wide results and caveats: There was no known CMV status for donors, so expanded clonotype changes were possibly confounded. Compared with aged donors, long-lived donors showed fewer expanded clones, suggesting selection. Diversity of TCR beta per million T cells declined in a roughly linear way with age.

For this clonotype: Its antigen is not identified. At one boundary the junction diverges from the germline segment, which might be a read error.

The CDR3 has 17 residues. The germline gives CDR1 MGHDK, CDR2 SYGVNS. A J-beta primer mix and a sample-barcoded 5' primer were used in a second PCR of about 7 to 12 cycles. Each sample provided no less than 2.5 million CDR3-containing paired-end reads. TCRdb independently ran MiXCR on the 5' RACE reads; one entry per CDR3 protein. The sample consists of approximately 600,000 distinct CDR3 sequences, 58% of them appearing once. Sequencing was performed on blood. The sequence came from a man between 60 and 75 years old in good health. The chain joins TRBV25-1 to TRBJ1-5, with 12 bases identical to TRBD1. The DNA of the CDR3 is TGCGCCAGCAGTGGGGCCGGGACAGGGGGCGCGGGTCAGCCCCAGCATTTT. Amino acid sequence: CASSGAGTGGAGQPQHF. Drawing the rest from reference TRBV25-1 and TRBJ1-5, the complete variable domain is EADIYQTPRYLVIGTGKKITLECSQTMGHDKMYWYQQDPGMELHLIHYSYGVNSTEKGDLSSESTVSRIRTEHFPLTLESARPSHTSQYLCASSGAGTGGAGQPQHFGDGTRLSIL.